The clone carrying this TCR beta chain came up a few times. Its matching antigen is unknown. The source of the sample is a study of beta chain features in type 1 diabetes. Investigators reverse transcribed all isolated RNA, so they sequenced expressed TCRB transcripts. Data came from immunoSEQ multiplex PCR; TCRdb stores just in-frame clones and leaves some out. The sample lists under 950,000 clones; 15% to 20% were seen once. Findings and caveats of the study: Equally in patients and controls, PCR might preferentially amplify shorter templates. There was no resolution here of whether HLA type influences TCRB rearrangement. Sampled from patients, naive, central memory and Treg TCRB repertoires appeared more similar than those sampled from healthy donors.

V lost 5 bases and J lost 6; bases outside the gene matches: 5. The germline CDR1 and CDR2 sequences are MNHNY and SVGAGI (reference sequence). The CDR3 covers 13 residues. The chain links TRBV6-6 to TRBJ1-2, with 8 nucleotides matching TRBD1. The source is a woman aged 18-35 years in good health. Material: naive CD4+ T cells from blood. The CDR3 DNA reads as TGTGCCAGCAGTCTGGACAGGGTTGATGGCTACACCTTC. It specifies CASSLDRVDGYTF.